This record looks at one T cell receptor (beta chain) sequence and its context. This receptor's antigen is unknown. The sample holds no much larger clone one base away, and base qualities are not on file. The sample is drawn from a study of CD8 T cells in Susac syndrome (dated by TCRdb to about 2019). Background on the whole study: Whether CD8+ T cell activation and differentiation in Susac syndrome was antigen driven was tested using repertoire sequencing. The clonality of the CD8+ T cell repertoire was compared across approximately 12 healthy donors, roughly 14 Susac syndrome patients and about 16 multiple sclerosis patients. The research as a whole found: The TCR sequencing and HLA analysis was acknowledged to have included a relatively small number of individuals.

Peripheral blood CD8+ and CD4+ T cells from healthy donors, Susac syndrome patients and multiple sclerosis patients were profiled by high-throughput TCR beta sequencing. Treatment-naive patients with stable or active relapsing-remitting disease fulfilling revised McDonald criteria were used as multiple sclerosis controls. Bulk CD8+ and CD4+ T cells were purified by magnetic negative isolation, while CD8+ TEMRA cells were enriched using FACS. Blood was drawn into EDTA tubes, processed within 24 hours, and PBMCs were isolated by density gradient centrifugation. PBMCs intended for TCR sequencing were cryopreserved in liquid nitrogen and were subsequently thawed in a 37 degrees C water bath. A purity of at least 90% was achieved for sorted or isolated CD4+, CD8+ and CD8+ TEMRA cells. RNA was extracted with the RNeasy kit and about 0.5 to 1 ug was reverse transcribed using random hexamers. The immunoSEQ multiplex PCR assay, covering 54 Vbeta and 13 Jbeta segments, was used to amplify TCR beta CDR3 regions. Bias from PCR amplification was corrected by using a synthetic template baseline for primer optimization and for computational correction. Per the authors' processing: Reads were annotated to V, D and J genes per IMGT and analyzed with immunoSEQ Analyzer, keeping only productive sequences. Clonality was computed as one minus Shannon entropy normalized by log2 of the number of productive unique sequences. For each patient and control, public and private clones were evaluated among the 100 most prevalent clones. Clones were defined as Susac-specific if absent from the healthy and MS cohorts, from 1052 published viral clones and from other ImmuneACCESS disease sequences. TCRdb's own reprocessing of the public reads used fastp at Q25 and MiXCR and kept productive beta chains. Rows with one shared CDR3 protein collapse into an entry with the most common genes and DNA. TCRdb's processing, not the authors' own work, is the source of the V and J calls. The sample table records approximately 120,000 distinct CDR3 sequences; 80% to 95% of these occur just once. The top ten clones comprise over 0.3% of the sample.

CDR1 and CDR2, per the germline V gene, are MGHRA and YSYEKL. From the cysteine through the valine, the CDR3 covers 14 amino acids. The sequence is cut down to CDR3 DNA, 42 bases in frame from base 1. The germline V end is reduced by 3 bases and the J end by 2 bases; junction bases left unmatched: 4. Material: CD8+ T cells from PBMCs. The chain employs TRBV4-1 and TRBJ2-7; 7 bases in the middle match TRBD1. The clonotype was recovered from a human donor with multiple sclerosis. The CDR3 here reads CASSQGQGAYEQYV. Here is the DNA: TGCGCCAGCAGCCAGGGGCAGGGGGCCTACGAGCAGTACGTC.